This entry lists 8 T cell receptor beta chains sequenced from one sample in a study of glioma-infiltrating T cells after dendritic cell vaccination. Produced via immunoSEQ multiplex PCR; TCRdb's table is partial and in-frame only. Of tens of thousands of clones in the sample, 70% to 90% are singletons; the top ten hold 3.2%. The sequencing here drew on blood, taken before dendritic cell vaccination. These receptors originate from a human donor with glioblastoma.

The count of this clone is one. The chain couples TRBV21-1 to TRBJ1-1. TRBV21-1 is given as a pseudogene. The CDR3 spans 18 residues. The CDR3 reads CASSNGRGHGSLKTEAFF. Here the CDR3 DNA reads TGTGCCAGCAGCAATGGGAGAGGACACGGGAGTTTAAAGACTGAAGCTTTCTTT.

This clone was seen a single time. The V call is TRBV29-1, the J call TRBJ1-2, with TRBD1 matching over 9 bases. CDR3 size: 13 residues. The trim removed 7 bases at V and 3 bases at J, leaving 6 bases unmatched. CDR1 is SQVTM and CDR2 is ANQGSEA in the germline V gene. CDR3 region: CSALTGGDYGYTF. The CDR3 DNA reads as TGCAGCGCTCTGACAGGGGGAGACTATGGCTACACCTTC.

This clone was found once. The chain carries TRBV18 and TRBJ1-5; the D gene is possibly TRBD1 (6 bases). The length of the CDR3 is 18 residues. Trimming pared 3 bases from V and 4 bases from J, leaving 22 bases between. Germline CDR1 and CDR2: KGHSH and LQKENI. The CDR3: CASSPLRQDSLRNQPQHF. The CDR3 coding sequence is TGTGCCAGCTCACCCCTCAGACAGGACTCCCTTCGAAATCAGCCCCAGCATTTT.

V gene TRBV11-3 combines with J gene TRBJ2-3; 8 nucleotides align to TRBD2. After removal of 5 bases from V and 3 bases from J, the junction contained 10 bases not matched to a gene. Germline V gives CDR1 SGHNT, CDR2 YENEEA. CDR3 length equals 16 residues. The CDR3 sequence: CASSPGERGMTDTQYF. The DNA for the CDR3 is TGTGCCAGCAGCCCGGGTGAGCGGGGGATGACAGATACGCAGTATTTT.

This chain joins TRBV6-4 and TRBJ1-2; 9 nucleotides align to TRBD1. This CDR3 spans 16 amino acids. Germline CDR1 and CDR2: MRHNA and SNTAGT. V was pared by 4 bases and J by 5 bases, with 11 bases of the junction left unmatched. In nucleotides, the CDR3 is TGTGCCAGCAGTGCCTCCGGGACAGGGAGGGAATATGGCTACACCTTC. Amino acids: CASSASGTGREYGYTF.

J is TRBJ2-3 and V is TRBV30; 9 bases align to TRBD1. V gave up 8 bases and J gave up 4 bases; unmatched junction bases: 10. CDR1 and CDR2 (germline): GTSNPN, SVGIG (reference sequence). The CDR3 has 14 residues. The CDR3 reads CAGTGTGIPDTQYF. DNA of the CDR3: TGTGCCGGCACCGGGACAGGGATACCAGATACGCAGTATTTT. Supplemented by reference TRBV30 and TRBJ2-3, the full variable domain reads SQTIHQWPATLVQPVGSPLSLECTVEGTSNPNLYWYRQAAGRGLQLLFYSVGIGQISSEVPQNLSASRPQDRQFILSSKKLLLSDSGFYLCAGTGTGIPDTQYFGPGTRLTVL.

This clone was picked up one time. The chain couples TRBV10-3 to TRBJ1-4; D remains ambiguous. Trimming shortened V by 0 bases and J by 3 bases, and 17 bases separated the two germline ends. CDR1 is ENHRY, CDR2 SYGVKD, per germline. CDR3 length: 18 residues. In DNA, the CDR3 is TGTGCCATCAGTGAGTCGATATGGTGGCAGTCCGCTAATGAAAAACTGTTTTTT. Its protein is CAISESIWWQSANEKLFF.

The sample holds one count of this clone. The CDR3 sequence: CASSLSPGADTEAFF. The CDR3 nucleotides read TGCGCCAGCAGCTTATCCCCAGGGGCCGACACTGAAGCTTTCTTT. The chain couples TRBV5-1 to TRBJ1-1; TRBD1 is a possible D gene (6 bases). Between the trimmed V and J ends, which lost 2 bases and 3 bases, there was a span of 14 bases. The CDR3 extends over 15 amino acids. Germline lookup yields CDR1 SGHRS and CDR2 YFSETQ.